Below, 16 T cell receptor beta chains from the same sample are listed, as sequenced in a study of control samples from healthy donors and cancer patients. Profiling relied on immunoSEQ multiplex PCR, and the TCRdb table lists in-frame clones only, not all of them. Here the sample spans 90,000 to 110,000 clones, approximately 90% being singletons. Specimen: blood. These receptors originate from a human donor in good health. The donor label of this sample is uncertain.

The CDR3 sequence: CASSEAEGLGTEAFF. The CDR3 DNA reads as TGTGCCAGCAGTGAAGCCGAGGGGTTGGGCACTGAAGCTTTCTTT. The V call is TRBV6-1, the J call TRBJ1-1, with a tentative D call TRBD1 (5 bases). CDR1 and CDR2 (germline): MNHNS, SASEGT. The CDR3 totals 15 residues. Trimming cost V 0 bases and J 4 bases, with 12 bases left between them.

The chain recombines TRBV3-1 (or the pseudogene TRBV3-2) with TRBJ1-2; TRBD1 matches at 7 bases. The CDR3 runs to 14 residues. J was trimmed by 6 bases and V by 2 bases; bases with no gene match: 6. CDR1 LGHDT and CDR2 YNNKEL come from the germline V gene (reference sequence). This chain's CDR3 is CASSQRVGGHGYTF. The CDR3 bases are TGTGCCAGCAGCCAACGCGTAGGGGGCCATGGCTACACCTTC.

The chain combines TRBV28 with TRBJ2-7, with TRBD2 matching 10 bases. V lost 6 bases and J lost 3; bases outside the gene matches: 5. Germline V lookup: CDR1 MDHEN, CDR2 SYDVKM. CDR3 size: 14 residues. The CDR3 coding sequence is TGTGCCAGCAGAGTAGCGGGGGGCATCTACGAGCAGTACTTC. The encoded protein is CASRVAGGIYEQYF.

The chain links TRBV7-2 to TRBJ2-1; TRBD2 matches 8 bases. CDR3 length: 16 residues. The V gene end was trimmed by 4 bases and the J gene end by 0 bases; junction bases not matched to a gene: 5. Germline CDR1 reads SGHTA; CDR2 reads FQGNSA. The CDR3 DNA reads TGTGCCAGCAGCTCATTAGCGGGGAGCTCCTACAATGAGCAGTTCTTC. It yields the protein CASSSLAGSSYNEQFF.

The rearrangement links TRBV10-3 to TRBJ1-1, with D perhaps matching TRBD1 (5 bases). Germline V gene lookup returns CDR1 ENHRY and CDR2 SYGVKD. Trimming shortened V by 4 bases and J by 6 bases, and 15 bases separated the two germline ends. The CDR3 length is 14 residues. DNA of the CDR3: TGTGCCATCAGTGCGGGGACTTTAAAAGCTGAAGCTTTCTTT. Amino acid sequence: CAISAGTLKAEAFF.

J is TRBJ2-3 and V is TRBV6-4; D may correspond to TRBD1 or TRBD2 (6 bases each). Germline CDR1 MRHNA, CDR2 SNTAGT. This CDR3 has 14 amino acids. With 2 bases removed from V and 1 base from J, the gap between germline ends came to 7 bases. The CDR3 DNA follows: TGTGCCAGCAGTGACAGGGGGGGCACAGATACGCAGTATTTT. Amino acids: CASSDRGGTDTQYF.

The rearrangement links TRBV2 to TRBJ2-2; D may be TRBD1 (5 bases). CDR3 length equals 17 residues. V was clipped by 1 base and J by 1 base, with 13 bases between them. Germline V gene data show CDR1 as SNHLY and CDR2 as FYNNEI. The CDR3 nucleotides are TGTGCCAGCAGTGAAGGTCTAAGGACAAGGAACACCGGGGAGCTGTTTTTT. It yields the protein CASSEGLRTRNTGELFF.

The genes are TRBV7-8 and TRBJ2-1, with 10 bases lining up with TRBD2. Trimming at V came to 1 base and at J to 5 bases, leaving 2 bases not matched to a gene. CDR1 and CDR2 from the germline V gene are SGHVS and FQNEAQ. This CDR3 spans 15 amino acids. In DNA form, the CDR3 reads TGTGCCAGCAGCTTAGAACTAGCGGGAAACAATGAGCAGTTCTTC. It is translated as CASSLELAGNNEQFF.

This clone was detected a few times. The gene calls are TRBV5-1 and TRBJ1-5, with no clear D. The CDR3 covers 15 residues. V lost 0 bases, J lost 0 bases, and 7 bases lay in between. Germline V CDR1 and CDR2: SGHRS, YFSETQ. CDR3 loop: CASSLDSGSNQPQHF. The CDR3 DNA follows: TGCGCCAGCAGCTTGGACTCGGGTAGCAATCAGCCCCAGCATTTT.

In its sample, this clone was seen once. The rearrangement joins TRBV7-7 to TRBJ2-3; TRBD1 is a possible D gene (6 bases). Germline V gives CDR1 SSHAT, CDR2 FNYEAQ (reference sequence). V was cut by 5 bases and J by 2 bases, with 14 bases left in between. The CDR3 has 15 residues. The CDR3 sequence is CASSLGWGHTDTQYF. As DNA, the CDR3 is TGTGCCAGCAGCCTTGGGTGGGGGCACACAGATACGCAGTATTTT.

CDR3 DNA sequence: TGCGCCAGCAGCTTGCAGGACAGCTATGGCTACACCTTC. Protein: CASSLQDSYGYTF. V usage is TRBV5-1 and J usage is TRBJ1-2, with D maybe TRBD1 (6 bases). CDR1 is SGHRS and CDR2 is YFSETQ in the germline V gene. The V and J ends lost 1 base and 4 bases respectively, with 8 bases between them. The CDR3 extends over 13 amino acids. Combining the CDR3 with reference TRBV5-1 and TRBJ1-2 gives the whole variable domain KAGVTQTPRYLIKTRGQQVTLSCSPISGHRSVSWYQQTPGQGLQFLFEYFSETQRNKGNFPGRFSGRQFSNSRSEMNVSTLELGDSALYLCASSLQDSYGYTFGSGTRLTVV.

The V and J genes are TRBV5-6 and TRBJ2-7; 7 bases are a match to TRBD1. J was trimmed by 3 bases and V by 6 bases; bases with no gene match: 15. This CDR3 has 16 amino acids. Germline CDR1 is SGHDT and CDR2 is YYEEEE. The CDR3 DNA follows: TGTGCCAGCACCGAATCCACCGGGACAGCCCACTACGAGCAGTACTTC. This translates into CASTESTGTAHYEQYF.

The chain is built from TRBV12-3 or TRBV12-4 and TRBJ1-1; maybe TRBD1 (6 bases). The ends were cut back, 6 bases at V and 5 bases at J, with 13 bases in the middle. This CDR3 comprises 13 residues. CDR3 nucleotides: TGTGCCAGCAGCCCTCCAGGGGAAACTGAAGCTTTCTTT. It encodes CASSPPGETEAFF.

The CDR3 reads CASGLATEAFF. CDR3 nucleotide sequence: TGTGCTAGTGGTCTCGCGACTGAAGCTTTCTTT. V and J are TRBV12-5 and TRBJ1-1; D is unresolved. The CDR3 consists of 11 residues. V lost 5 bases and J 5 bases, leaving 6 bases between the germline ends. CDR1 LGHNT and CDR2 FRNRAP come from the germline V gene.

V and J are TRBV5-4 and TRBJ1-1; no clear D gene. The V end was cut by 5 bases, the J end by 0 bases, with 14 bases between. The CDR3 is made up of 15 amino acids. The V gene's germline CDR1 is SGHNT and CDR2 YYREEE (reference sequence). The CDR3 DNA follows: TGTGCCAGCAGGGAAGAAGCAGGATTGAACACTGAAGCTTTCTTT. Its translation is CASREEAGLNTEAFF.

This chain joins TRBV27 and TRBJ1-1, with 12 bases aligning to TRBD1. V lost 8 bases and J lost 5; bases outside the gene matches: 9. The CDR3 length is 15 residues. Looked up from germline, CDR1 is MNHEY and CDR2 is SMNVEV (reference sequence). The CDR3 DNA reads as TGTGCCAGCGGCGCGGGACAGGGGGCGCGAACTGAAGCTTTCTTT. Amino acid sequence: CASGAGQGARTEAFF.